This T cell receptor (beta chain) was retrieved from a study of human T cells and chemical hapten exposure. Study overall: 0.01% DPC was applied to the upper back in patch tests, which were read at 6 days. General study findings and limits: The study found expanded TCRs formed significantly more large CDR3 similarity clusters than controls. The donor cohort had alopecia, so its immune response may not match that of healthy people.

Under the authors' procedure: Sampled TCR counts reached a median of around 89,000 per sample, with values ranging from about 20,000 to 700,000. MiXCR, applied by TCRdb to the RACE reads, yields one record per CDR3 protein. The V and J calls reflect TCRdb's pipeline rather than the authors' work. In the table there are about 80,000 distinct CDR3 sequences, approximately 8% of which are singletons. Time point described: patch test 1, 2 weeks after DPC sensitization. The treatment was: therapeutic diphenylcyclopropenone sensitization with weekly scalp DPC. V lost 3 bases to trimming and J lost 2 bases, with 18 bases between them. The CDR3 is 17 amino acids. This clonotype was found many times. Its cognate antigen is unknown.

This specimen consisted of whole blood, obtained in connection with sensitization to the hapten diphenylcyclopropenone (DPC). The chain uses TRBV12-3 or TRBV12-4 and TRBJ2-3, with D unclear. This sequence was found in a woman aged 25 to 45 with alopecia areata. Some clones in this sample may be carry-over from other donors' samples. CDR3 sequence: CASSLLRRKGFTDTQYF. CDR3 nucleotides: TGTGCCAGCAGTTTGCTTCGGCGTAAAGGGTTCACAGATACGCAGTATTTT.